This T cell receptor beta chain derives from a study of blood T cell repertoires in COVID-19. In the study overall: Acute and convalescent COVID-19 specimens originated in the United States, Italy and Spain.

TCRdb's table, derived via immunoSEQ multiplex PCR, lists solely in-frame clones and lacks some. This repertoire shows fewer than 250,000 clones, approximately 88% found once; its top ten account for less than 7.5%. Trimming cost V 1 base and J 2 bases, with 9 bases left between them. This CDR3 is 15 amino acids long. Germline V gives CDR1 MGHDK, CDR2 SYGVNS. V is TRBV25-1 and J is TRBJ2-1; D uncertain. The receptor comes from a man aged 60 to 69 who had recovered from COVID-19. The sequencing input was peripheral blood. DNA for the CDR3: TGTGCCAGCAGTGAATTAGGCACTACCTACAATGAGCAGTTCTTC. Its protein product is CASSELGTTYNEQFF.